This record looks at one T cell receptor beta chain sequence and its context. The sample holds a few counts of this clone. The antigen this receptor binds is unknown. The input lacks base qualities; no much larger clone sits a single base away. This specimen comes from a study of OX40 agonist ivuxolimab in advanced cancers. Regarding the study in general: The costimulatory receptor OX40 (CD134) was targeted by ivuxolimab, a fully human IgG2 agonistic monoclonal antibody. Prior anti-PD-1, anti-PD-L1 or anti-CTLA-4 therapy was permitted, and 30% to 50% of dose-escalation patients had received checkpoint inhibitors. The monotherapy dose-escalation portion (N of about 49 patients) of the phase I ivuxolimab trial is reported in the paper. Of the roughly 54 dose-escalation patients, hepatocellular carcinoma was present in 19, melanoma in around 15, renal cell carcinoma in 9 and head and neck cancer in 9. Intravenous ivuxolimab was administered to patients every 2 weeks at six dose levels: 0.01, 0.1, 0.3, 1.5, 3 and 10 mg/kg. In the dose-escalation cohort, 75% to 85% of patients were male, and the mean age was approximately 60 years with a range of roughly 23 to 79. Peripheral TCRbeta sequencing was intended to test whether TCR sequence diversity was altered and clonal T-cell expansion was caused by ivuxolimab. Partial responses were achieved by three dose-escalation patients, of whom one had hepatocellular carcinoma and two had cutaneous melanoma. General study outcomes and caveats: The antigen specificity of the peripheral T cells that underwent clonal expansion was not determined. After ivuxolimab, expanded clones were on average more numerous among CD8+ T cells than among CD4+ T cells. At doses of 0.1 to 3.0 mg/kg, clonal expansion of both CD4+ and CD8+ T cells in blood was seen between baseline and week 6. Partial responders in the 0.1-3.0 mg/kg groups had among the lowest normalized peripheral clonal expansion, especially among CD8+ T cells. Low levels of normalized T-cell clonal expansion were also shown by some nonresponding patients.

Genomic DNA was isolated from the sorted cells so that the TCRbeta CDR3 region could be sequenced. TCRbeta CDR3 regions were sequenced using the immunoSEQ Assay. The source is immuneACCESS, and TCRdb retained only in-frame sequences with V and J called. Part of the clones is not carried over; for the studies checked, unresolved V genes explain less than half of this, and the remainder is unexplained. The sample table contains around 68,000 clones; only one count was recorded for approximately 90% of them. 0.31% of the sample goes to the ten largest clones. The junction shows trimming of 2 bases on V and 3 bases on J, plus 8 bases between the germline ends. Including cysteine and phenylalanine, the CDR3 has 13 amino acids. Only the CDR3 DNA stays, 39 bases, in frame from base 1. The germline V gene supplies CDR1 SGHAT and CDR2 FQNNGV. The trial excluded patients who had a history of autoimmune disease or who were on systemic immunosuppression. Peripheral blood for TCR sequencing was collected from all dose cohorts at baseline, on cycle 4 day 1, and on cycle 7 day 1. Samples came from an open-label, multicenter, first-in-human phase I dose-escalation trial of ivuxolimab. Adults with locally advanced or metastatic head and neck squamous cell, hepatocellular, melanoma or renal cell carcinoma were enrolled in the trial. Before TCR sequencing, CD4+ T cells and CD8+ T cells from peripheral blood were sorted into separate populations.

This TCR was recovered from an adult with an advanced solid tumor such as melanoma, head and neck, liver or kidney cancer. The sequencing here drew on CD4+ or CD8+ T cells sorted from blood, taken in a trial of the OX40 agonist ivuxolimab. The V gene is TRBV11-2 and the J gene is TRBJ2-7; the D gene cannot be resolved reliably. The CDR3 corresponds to CASSLSWVYEQYF. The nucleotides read TGTGCCAGCAGCTTAAGTTGGGTCTACGAGCAGTACTTC.